Below, 21 T cell receptor beta chains from the same sample are listed, as sequenced in a study of T cell responses to AZD1222 COVID-19 vaccine. Data came from immunoSEQ multiplex PCR; TCRdb stores just in-frame clones and leaves some out. The profile covers around 140,000 clones, with around nine tenths appearing a single time and approximately 1.7% taken by the ten largest. The sample here was peripheral blood, taken on day 0 of AZD1222 vaccination. All receptors derive from an adult in good health.

The table lists this clone with a few counts. The chain is built from TRBV6-1 and TRBJ2-1; D possibly corresponds to TRBD2 (5 bases). The CDR3 loop spans 16 amino acids. V lost 2 bases to trimming and J lost 5 bases, with 16 bases between them. CDR1 is MNHNS, CDR2 SASEGT, per germline. The CDR3 is CASSEFVGAADNEQFF. DNA of the CDR3: TGTGCCAGCAGTGAATTTGTGGGAGCGGCGGACAATGAGCAGTTCTTC.

The chain couples TRBV27 to TRBJ2-1; TRBD2 matches at 9 bases. Germline V gene lookup returns CDR1 MNHEY and CDR2 SMNVEV (reference sequence). This CDR3 has 17 amino acids. V shed 5 bases, J shed 3 bases, and the junction held 11 bases outside the gene matches. The CDR3 nucleotides read TGTGCCAGCAGTCCCTCCGGGCTAGCGGGGATCTACAATGAGCAGTTCTTC. Protein sequence: CASSPSGLAGIYNEQFF.

The gene calls are TRBV28 and TRBJ1-2; D remains unclear. The germline gives CDR1 MDHEN, CDR2 SYDVKM. The V end lost 4 bases, the J end lost 13 bases, and 16 bases lay between the germline ends. The CDR3 extends over 12 amino acids. The chain's CDR3 is CASSYTRTLGTF. The CDR3 DNA sequence: TGTGCCAGCAGTTACACCCGGACCCTGGGCACCTTC.

This sequence joins TRBV24-1 and TRBJ1-1; 8 bases align to TRBD1. This CDR3 is built from 13 residues. CDR1 and CDR2 (germline): KGHDR, SFDVKD. With 6 bases clipped from V and 8 bases from J, the junction kept 7 bases outside the gene matches. The CDR3 DNA sequence: TGTGCCACCAGTTCCGGACAGGGAGAAGAAGCTTTCTTT. As protein: CATSSGQGEEAFF.

The rearrangement uses TRBV30 and TRBJ2-7; D might be TRBD1 or TRBD2, each matching 5 bases. The CDR3 has 12 amino acids. Trimming removed 5 bases from V and 5 bases from J, with 13 bases in between. The germline V gene has CDR1 GTSNPN and CDR2 SVGIG (reference sequence). As DNA, the CDR3 is TGTGCCTGGTCTGCAGGGAGCCACGAGCAGTACTTC. It specifies CAWSAGSHEQYF. Together with reference TRBV30 and TRBJ2-7, the CDR3 gives the full variable domain: SQTIHQWPATLVQPVGSPLSLECTVEGTSNPNLYWYRQAAGRGLQLLFYSVGIGQISSEVPQNLSASRPQDRQFILSSKKLLLSDSGFYLCAWSAGSHEQYFGPGTRLTVT.

For this clone: The junction departs from the called germline gene at one end, perhaps through a read error. V and J are TRBV5-1 and TRBJ2-7; 10 nucleotides agree with TRBD2. CDR3 length: 15 residues. In germline, CDR1 is SGHRS, CDR2 YFSETQ. The CDR3 sequence: CASTLRTSGNHEQYF. CDR3 DNA sequence: TGCGCCAGCACCTTGCGTACTAGCGGGAACCACGAGCAGTACTTC.

This chain joins TRBV28 and TRBJ2-7, with a weak D call TRBD1 (7 bases). The CDR3 totals 14 residues. Trimming removed 1 base from V and 5 bases from J, with 12 bases in between. The germline V gene encodes CDR1 MDHEN and CDR2 SYDVKM. The CDR3 coding sequence is TGTGCCAGCAGTTTATTAGGCAGGGGGGACGAGCAGTACTTC. This codes for CASSLLGRGDEQYF.

This clone was detected once. CDR3 sequence (DNA): TGTGCCTGGAGTGAGGGGCGGTTCATGGGGGATGGGTCCTACGAGCAGTACTTC. Translation gives CAWSEGRFMGDGSYEQYF. The chain recombines TRBV30 with TRBJ2-7; D could derive from TRBD1 or TRBD2 (5 bases each). The CDR3 length is 18 residues. Trimming took 1 base from V and 1 from J, leaving 23 bases between them. Germline CDR1 and CDR2: GTSNPN and SVGIG (reference sequence).

V usage is TRBV3-1 (or the pseudogene TRBV3-2) and J usage is TRBJ1-3; unclear D gene. Trimming took 11 bases from V and 1 from J, leaving 18 bases between them. The CDR3 has 15 residues. In germline, CDR1 is LGHDT, CDR2 YNNKEL (reference sequence). The CDR3 sequence: CALSSRGMSGNTIYF. CDR3 sequence (DNA): TGTGCCCTTTCTTCCCGGGGAATGTCTGGAAACACCATATATTTT.

This sequence joins TRBV19 and TRBJ2-2; the match to TRBD1 covers 7 bases. The V and J ends lost 5 bases and 6 bases, in that order; junction bases with no gene match: 6. This CDR3 has 14 residues. CDR1 and CDR2 from the germline V gene are LNHDA and SQIVND (reference sequence). CDR3 amino acids: CASSSQGRSGELFF. The CDR3, as DNA: TGTGCCAGTAGTTCACAGGGGAGATCCGGGGAGCTGTTTTTT.

The chain joins TRBV6-5 to TRBJ1-1; D might be TRBD1 (5 bases). CDR3 length: 14 residues. Germline CDR1 is MNHEY and CDR2 is SVGAGI. Trimming cost V 7 bases and J 4 bases, with 16 bases left between them. CDR3 region: CASTRSGLGTEAFF. The CDR3 DNA reads as TGTGCCAGCACCCGATCGGGGCTGGGCACTGAAGCTTTCTTT.

This chain connects TRBV5-1 to TRBJ1-3; D is uncertain. Germline values: CDR1 SGHRS, CDR2 YFSETQ. With 5 bases removed from V and 4 bases from J, the gap between germline ends came to 16 bases. The CDR3 is 15 amino acids. In nucleotides, the CDR3 is TGCGCCAGCAGACCTACGTTTGGGGAGGGAAACACCATATATTTT. The encoded protein is CASRPTFGEGNTIYF.

A single count supports this clone. The rearrangement links TRBV7-9 to TRBJ1-1, with TRBD1 identical over 8 bases. The CDR3 is 16 amino acids. V shed 5 bases and J 6 bases; nucleotides not matched to a gene: 14. Germline CDR1 is SEHNR and CDR2 is FQNEAQ (reference sequence). The CDR3 DNA follows: TGTGCCAGCAGCCCCCCTGAGACAGGGGTCAGGGCTGAAGCTTTCTTT. Translated: CASSPPETGVRAEAFF.

The chain carries TRBV6-5 and TRBJ1-2; 8 nucleotides line up with TRBD1. The CDR3 totals 15 residues. Germline V CDR1 and CDR2: MNHEY, SVGAGI. V gave up 0 bases and J gave up 6 bases; unmatched junction bases: 6. The CDR3 here is CASSYSDRVLDGYTF. DNA of the CDR3: TGTGCCAGCAGTTACTCGGACAGGGTTTTGGATGGCTACACCTTC.

The chain is built from TRBV7-3 and TRBJ1-3; 7 bases align to TRBD1. The CDR3 extends over 18 amino acids. V lost 3 bases and J lost 0; bases outside the gene matches: 11. The germline gives CDR1 SGHTA, CDR2 FQGTGA. The CDR3 is CASSLEDRHLSSGNTIYF. CDR3 nucleotide sequence: TGTGCCAGCAGCTTGGAGGACAGGCATCTGAGCTCTGGAAACACCATATATTTT.

This chain joins TRBV21-1 and TRBJ1-5. TRBV21-1 is listed as a pseudogene. The CDR3 contains 17 residues. CDR3 loop: CASSNPGRESGNQPQHF. CDR3 nucleotide sequence: TGTGCCAGCAGCAACCCCGGCAGGGAGAGTGGCAATCAGCCCCAGCATTTT.

This chain connects TRBV5-1 to TRBJ1-1, with 8 positions matching TRBD1. Trimming removed 0 bases from V and 1 base from J; junction bases left unmatched: 2. This CDR3 has 15 residues. Germline CDR1 SGHRS, CDR2 YFSETQ. The CDR3 is CASSLGQGSNTEAFF. The DNA for the CDR3 is TGCGCCAGCAGCTTGGGACAGGGGTCGAACACTGAAGCTTTCTTT. Full variable domain (remainder filled in from reference TRBV5-1 and TRBJ1-1): KAGVTQTPRYLIKTRGQQVTLSCSPISGHRSVSWYQQTPGQGLQFLFEYFSETQRNKGNFPGRFSGRQFSNSRSEMNVSTLELGDSALYLCASSLGQGSNTEAFFGQGTRLTVV.

This clone has a single count. This chain uses TRBV5-1 with TRBJ1-1; perhaps TRBD1 as D (6 bases). The CDR3 is made up of 14 amino acids. Trimming removed 3 bases from V and 2 bases from J, with 11 bases in between. Germline V gene lookup returns CDR1 SGHRS and CDR2 YFSETQ. DNA of the CDR3: TGCGCCAGCAGCTCACAGGGCCTAAACACTGAAGCTTTCTTT. Amino acid sequence: CASSSQGLNTEAFF.

The CDR3 sequence: CASSLFPRADTEAFF. The CDR3, as DNA: TGCGCCAGCAGCTTGTTTCCCAGGGCGGACACTGAAGCTTTCTTT. This chain uses TRBV5-1 with TRBJ1-1; weak D call: TRBD1 (5 bases). The ends were cut back, 1 base at V and 3 bases at J, with 13 bases in the middle. Germline CDR1 SGHRS, CDR2 YFSETQ. The CDR3 is 15 amino acids. Full variable domain (remainder filled in from reference TRBV5-1 and TRBJ1-1): KAGVTQTPRYLIKTRGQQVTLSCSPISGHRSVSWYQQTPGQGLQFLFEYFSETQRNKGNFPGRFSGRQFSNSRSEMNVSTLELGDSALYLCASSLFPRADTEAFFGQGTRLTVV.

The chain links TRBV15 to TRBJ2-2; 14 positions agree with TRBD2. This CDR3 contains 16 residues. CDR1 is LNHNV and CDR2 is YYDKDF in the germline V gene (reference sequence). The V segment lost 5 bases and the J segment 5 bases; nucleotides outside the gene matches: 4. Here the CDR3 reads CATSGGLAGVTGELFF. CDR3 nucleotides: TGTGCCACCAGCGGGGGACTAGCGGGGGTGACCGGGGAGCTGTTTTTT.

This clone was recorded only once. V is TRBV27 and J is TRBJ1-5, with 11 bases lining up with TRBD1. The CDR3 contains 18 residues. Germline assignment: CDR1 MNHEY and CDR2 SMNVEV (reference sequence). V shed 2 bases, J shed 8 bases, and the junction held 14 bases outside the gene matches. Here the CDR3 DNA reads TGTGCCAGCAGTTTAAGAGGACAGGGGGCGTTGATTGGGGAGCCCCAGCATTTT. Translated: CASSLRGQGALIGEPQHF.